A single sample gave rise to the 21 T cell receptor beta chains below, sequenced in a study of blood T cells in healthy people across ages. A second PCR of roughly 7 to 11 cycles used a sample-barcoded 5' primer and a J-beta primer mix. TCRdb itself ran the 5' RACE reads through MiXCR, one entry per CDR3 protein. The sample gives around 990,000 distinct CDR3 sequences, 30% to 40% of which show up once; around 12% is in the top ten. The material sequenced was blood. Receptors were obtained from a young man in good health.

The genes are TRBV25-1 and TRBJ2-2; either TRBD1 or TRBD2 may fit D (5 bases each). The CDR3 contains 12 residues. With 8 bases removed from V and 4 bases from J, the gap between germline ends came to 8 bases. Germline-derived CDR1 and CDR2 are MGHDK and SYGVNS. The CDR3 DNA reads as TGTGCCAGCTCCGGGACCACCGGGGAGCTGTTTTTT. This translates into CASSGTTGELFF. The full variable domain, its missing parts supplied by reference TRBV25-1 and TRBJ2-2, is EADIYQTPRYLVIGTGKKITLECSQTMGHDKMYWYQQDPGMELHLIHYSYGVNSTEKGDLSSESTVSRIRTEHFPLTLESARPSHTSQYLCASSGTTGELFFGEGSRLTVL.

The V call is TRBV20-1, the J call TRBJ2-7; tentative D call: TRBD2 (5 bases). The CDR3 consists of 13 residues. The germline CDR1 and CDR2 sequences are DFQATT and SNEGSKA (reference sequence). Trimming left V 3 bases short and J 1 base short, with 10 bases between. DNA of the CDR3: TGCAGTGCTAGGGAAAGGACTTCCTACGAGCAGTACTTC. Its translation: CSARERTSYEQYF.

This clonotype appeared a few times. The V gene is TRBV4-3, the J gene TRBJ1-1; D uncertain. V lost 0 bases and J lost 5, with 10 bases in between. Germline V gene data show CDR1 as LGHNA and CDR2 as YSLEER. The CDR3 totals 14 residues. CDR3: CASSQDVGGTEAFF. CDR3 nucleotides: TGCGCCAGCAGCCAAGATGTAGGAGGAACTGAAGCTTTCTTT.

This clonotype came up a few times. This chain connects TRBV6-1 to TRBJ1-2; 8 bases align to TRBD1. Germline lookup yields CDR1 MNHNS and CDR2 SASEGT. The CDR3 has 15 amino acids. V trimming: 4 bases; J trimming: 4 bases; junction bases outside the gene matches: 8. The CDR3 sequence: CASSVGDRRSYGYTF. The CDR3 DNA reads as TGTGCCAGCAGTGTAGGGGACAGGCGATCCTATGGCTACACCTTC.

This clonotype was seen a handful of times. This chain joins TRBV20-1 and TRBJ1-4, with TRBD1 as a possible D gene (6 bases). Per the germline V gene, CDR1 is DFQATT and CDR2 is SNEGSKA (reference sequence). V gave up 4 bases and J gave up 4 bases, with 16 bases separating them. This CDR3 is built from 15 residues. Here the CDR3 DNA reads TGCAGTGCTAACTTCGCCGGGACAAGTAATGAAAAACTGTTTTTT. Residues: CSANFAGTSNEKLFF.

The table lists this clonotype with a few counts. The chain recombines TRBV20-1 with TRBJ1-2, with D possibly TRBD1 on 6 matching bases. CDR1 and CDR2 (germline): DFQATT, SNEGSKA (reference sequence). This CDR3 comprises 13 residues. The V and J ends lost 8 bases and 8 bases respectively, with 21 bases between them. CDR3 DNA: TGCAGTAGAAGCCGGACAGCCGACTTAGGCTACACCTTC. Amino acid sequence: CSRSRTADLGYTF.

The CDR3 region is CASSFRGTTGDYGYTF. The CDR3 DNA is TGTGCCAGCAGCTTCAGAGGGACCACCGGGGACTATGGCTACACCTTC. This chain connects TRBV7-9 to TRBJ1-2; possible D gene TRBD1, 5 bases. The CDR3 runs to 16 residues. Per the germline V gene, CDR1 is SEHNR and CDR2 is FQNEAQ (reference sequence). V was trimmed by 3 bases and J by 3 bases, leaving 17 bases between them.

This clonotype was counted a few times. The V and J genes are TRBV6-1 and TRBJ2-3; D uncertain. Germline V CDR1 and CDR2: MNHNS, SASEGT. The CDR3 length is 12 residues. The V gene lost 1 base and the J gene lost 7 bases, with 6 bases spanning the gap. The CDR3 sequence is CASSEEGNTQYF. DNA for the CDR3: TGTGCCAGCAGTGAAGAAGGAAATACGCAGTATTTT.

The V call is TRBV4-3, the J call TRBJ2-1; D tentatively reads TRBD1 or TRBD2 (5 bases each). The V end was cut by 0 bases, the J end by 5 bases, with 14 bases between. The CDR3 length is 16 residues. Per germline, CDR1 LGHNA and CDR2 YSLEER. Here the CDR3 reads CASSQDGTDSNNEQFF. As DNA, the CDR3 is TGCGCCAGCAGCCAAGACGGGACGGATTCTAACAATGAGCAGTTCTTC.

The chain recombines TRBV20-1 with TRBJ1-2, with D unclear. Per germline, CDR1 DFQATT and CDR2 SNEGSKA (reference sequence). This CDR3 contains 10 residues. Trimming pared 7 bases from V and 8 bases from J, leaving 11 bases between. The CDR3 nucleotides are TGCAGTGTCACAGCCGTCGGCTACACCTTC. It translates to CSVTAVGYTF.

This clonotype occurred a few times. CDR3 residues: CSARGGTLNEKLFF. The CDR3 DNA is TGCAGTGCCCGGGGGGGGACACTTAATGAAAAACTGTTTTTT. The chain couples TRBV20-1 to TRBJ1-4; D might be TRBD1 (6 bases). V was trimmed by 6 bases and J by 4 bases, leaving 15 bases between them. The CDR3 has 14 residues. Per germline, CDR1 DFQATT and CDR2 SNEGSKA (reference sequence).

The gene calls are TRBV7-3 and TRBJ1-1; possible D gene TRBD1, 5 bases. V was shortened by 5 bases and J by 5 bases, with 18 bases between the two germline ends. The CDR3 is 15 residues long. The germline CDR1 and CDR2 sequences are SGHTA and FQGTGA. CDR3 nucleotide sequence: TGTGCCAGCAGCCCTTCAGGGAGAGAAATTACTGAAGCTTTCTTT. Residues: CASSPSGREITEAFF.

The chain links TRBV12-3 or TRBV12-4 to TRBJ2-5; D unclear. The CDR3 length is 12 residues. The V end lost 5 bases, the J end lost 7 bases, and 11 bases lay between the germline ends. The CDR3 DNA reads as TGTGCCAGCAGTACCTCACTGGGGACCCAGTACTTC. This sequence encodes CASSTSLGTQYF.

This clonotype was seen repeatedly, ten times or more. This chain connects TRBV3-1 to TRBJ2-5, with D perhaps TRBD2 (6 bases). Trimming cost V 1 base and J 5 bases, with 11 bases left between them. This CDR3 has 14 amino acids. Germline-derived CDR1 and CDR2 are LGHDT and YNNKEL (reference sequence). The CDR3 coding sequence is TGTGCCAGCAGCCAAGGCGGGGCCGGGGAGACCCAGTACTTC. Its translation is CASSQGGAGETQYF.

The chain recombines TRBV4-3 with TRBJ2-2, with D maybe TRBD1 (6 bases). Germline loops: CDR1 LGHNA, CDR2 YSLEER. V lost 4 bases and J 6 bases, leaving 21 bases between the germline ends. The CDR3 covers 17 residues. The chain's CDR3 is CASSPSGQISFSGELFF. The CDR3, as DNA: TGCGCCAGCAGCCCCTCCGGACAGATATCGTTTTCCGGGGAGCTGTTTTTT.

This clonotype was seen more than once but under ten times. CDR3 DNA: TGCGCCAGCAGCCAAGATAAACAGGGAAGGTATGGCTACACCTTC. It specifies CASSQDKQGRYGYTF. This rearrangement joins TRBV4-1 to TRBJ1-2; a weak D match, TRBD1 (6 bases). Per the germline V gene, CDR1 is MGHRA and CDR2 is YSYEKL. Deletions cut 0 bases from V and 5 bases from J, with 13 bases between. CDR3 size: 15 residues.

The chain recombines TRBV20-1 with TRBJ1-2; D is unclear. V was cut by 1 base and J by 5 bases, with 14 bases left in between. The CDR3 runs 14 residues. Germline loops: CDR1 DFQATT, CDR2 SNEGSKA (reference sequence). The CDR3 DNA reads TGCAGTGCTAGAGTCCCAGTTTACGTGTATGGCTACACCTTC. Protein: CSARVPVYVYGYTF.

The CDR3 reads CASSEYEGSNEQYF. CDR3 nucleotide sequence: TGTGCCAGCAGTGAATATGAGGGTTCCAATGAGCAGTACTTC. V and J are TRBV2 and TRBJ2-7, with D possibly being TRBD2 (5 bases). Germline lookup yields CDR1 SNHLY and CDR2 FYNNEI. V lost 2 bases and J lost 7, with 15 bases in between. The CDR3 is 14 amino acids.

Details on this clonotype: A much larger clone differs from this one at a single base, so this may be a read error. The genes are TRBV20-1 and TRBJ2-7; TRBD2 aligns across 10 bases. Judging by the DNA end, TRBJ2-5 fits better; the J call may be wrong. This CDR3 spans 15 amino acids. CDR1 DFQATT and CDR2 SNEGSKA come from the germline V gene (reference sequence). This CDR3 reads CSTTGTSVSMATQYF. The CDR3 nucleotides read TGCAGTACAACCGGGACTAGCGTTTCTATGGCGACCCAGTACTTC.

The chain recombines TRBV29-1 with TRBJ1-2; D is possibly TRBD1 (5 bases). The CDR3 sequence is 15 residues long. CDR1 SQVTM and CDR2 ANQGSEA come from the germline V gene. Trimming removed 1 base at V and 0 bases at J, with 12 bases between. In DNA, the CDR3 is TGCAGCGTTGAAGGAGAGGGGCCCTCTAACTATGGCTACACCTTC. It translates to CSVEGEGPSNYGYTF.

This clonotype was seen only a few times. The chain's CDR3 is CASSQSSGNTEAFF. The CDR3 nucleotides read TGTGCCAGCAGCCAGAGCTCGGGGAACACTGAAGCTTTCTTT. The chain employs TRBV3-1 and TRBJ1-1; D unresolved. Germline assignment: CDR1 LGHDT and CDR2 YNNKEL (reference sequence). The V and J ends lost 3 bases and 1 base respectively, with 9 bases between them. The CDR3 covers 14 residues.